The 28 T cell receptor beta chains presented below share a single source sample, sequenced in a study of shared clonotypes between healthy human individuals. The table came from immunoSEQ multiplex PCR; TCRdb's copy has only in-frame clones and leaves some out. The sample lists 1.5 million to 1.9 million clones, under 99% seen once, with about 0.45% in the top ten. Sequenced input: naive CD4+ T cells sorted from blood. Stated subset: CD45RA+ positively selected. The receptor set was obtained from a man in his thirties or forties in good health.

The V call is TRBV7-9, the J call TRBJ2-1; 10 bases are shared with TRBD1. After removal of 3 bases from V and 9 bases from J, the junction contained 8 bases not matched to a gene. The CDR3 is made up of 15 amino acids. Germline lookup yields CDR1 SEHNR and CDR2 FQNEAQ (reference sequence). CDR3 residues: CASSFSGTGASEQFF. The DNA of the CDR3 is TGTGCCAGCAGCTTCTCCGGGACAGGGGCGTCTGAGCAGTTCTTC. The full variable domain, rest sourced from reference TRBV7-9 and TRBJ2-1, is DTGVSQNPRHKITKRGQNVTFRCDPISEHNRLYWYRQTLGQGPEFLTYFQNEAQLEKSRLLSDRFSAERPKGSFSTLEIQRTEQGDSAMYLCASSFSGTGASEQFFGPGTRLTVL.

The chain links TRBV6-1 to TRBJ2-6; D unclear. The germline V gene has CDR1 MNHNS and CDR2 SASEGT. This CDR3 spans 13 amino acids. Trimming took 9 bases from V and 0 from J, leaving 6 bases between them. In DNA form, the CDR3 reads TGTGCCAGTAAGGTCTCTGGGGCCAACGTCCTGACTTTC. This codes for CASKVSGANVLTF.

This sequence joins TRBV5-6 and TRBJ1-4; D call uncertain. Germline CDR1 is SGHDT and CDR2 is YYEEEE. Trimming shortened V by 5 bases and J by 0 bases, and 17 bases separated the two germline ends. The CDR3 is made up of 17 amino acids. CDR3 in amino acids: CASRVGRGSATNEKLFF. Here the CDR3 DNA reads TGTGCCAGCAGGGTCGGGCGAGGGTCGGCAACTAATGAAAAACTGTTTTTT.

The chain links TRBV19 to TRBJ1-5; D gene uncertain. The CDR3 runs 17 residues. Trimming took off 3 bases at V and 1 base at J, with 16 bases between the two ends. Germline V lookup: CDR1 LNHDA, CDR2 SQIVND (reference sequence). The CDR3 DNA reads as TGTGCCAGTAGTATTTGGATAGGGCACCCCAGCAATCAGCCCCAGCATTTT. This gives the protein CASSIWIGHPSNQPQHF. Looking up the rest from reference TRBV19 and TRBJ1-5 gives the full variable domain: DGGITQSPKYLFRKEGQNVTLSCEQNLNHDAMYWYRQDPGQGLRLIYYSQIVNDFQKGDIAEGYSVSREKKESFPLTVTSAQKNPTAFYLCASSIWIGHPSNQPQHFGDGTRLSIL.

The chain uses TRBV19 and TRBJ1-2, with D maybe TRBD1 (5 bases). Trimming left V 10 bases short and J 3 bases short, with 21 bases between. From germline, CDR1 is LNHDA and CDR2 SQIVND (reference sequence). This CDR3 is 15 amino acids long. DNA for the CDR3: TGTGCCACCTTGGGGAAGGGGCTAAGCTACTATGGCTACACCTTC. This translates into CATLGKGLSYYGYTF. The full variable domain, in which reference TRBV19 and TRBJ1-2 provide the parts outside the CDR3, is DGGITQSPKYLFRKEGQNVTLSCEQNLNHDAMYWYRQDPGQGLRLIYYSQIVNDFQKGDIAEGYSVSREKKESFPLTVTSAQKNPTAFYLCATLGKGLSYYGYTFGSGTRLTVV.

The V and J genes are TRBV7-9 and TRBJ2-2; 10 nucleotides line up with TRBD1. Per the germline V gene, CDR1 is SEHNR and CDR2 is FQNEAQ (reference sequence). The trim removed 5 bases at V and 8 bases at J, leaving 8 bases unmatched. The CDR3 covers 15 residues. The CDR3 here is CASSLRGQGNGELFF. CDR3 DNA: TGTGCCAGCAGCCTCCGGGGACAGGGGAATGGGGAGCTGTTTTTT. The full variable domain, completed using reference TRBV7-9 and TRBJ2-2, is DTGVSQNPRHKITKRGQNVTFRCDPISEHNRLYWYRQTLGQGPEFLTYFQNEAQLEKSRLLSDRFSAERPKGSFSTLEIQRTEQGDSAMYLCASSLRGQGNGELFFGEGSRLTVL.

The chain uses TRBV9 and TRBJ2-7; 10 positions agree with TRBD2. V lost 3 bases, J lost 6 bases, and 12 bases stayed unmatched. CDR1 and CDR2 (germline): SGDLS, YYNGEE. The CDR3 totals 16 residues. CDR3 nucleotide sequence: TGTGCCAGCAGCGCCTATGGGCGAGCGGGAGGGGGCGAGCAGTACTTC. Translating gives CASSAYGRAGGGEQYF.

The V and J genes are TRBV5-5 and TRBJ1-4; no clear D. The CDR3 sequence is 12 residues long. Germline V gene lookup returns CDR1 SGHKS and CDR2 YYEKEE (reference sequence). Trimming stripped 7 bases from V and 2 bases from J, with 6 bases between. CDR3 residues: CASGLTNEKLFF. The CDR3 nucleotides read TGTGCCAGCGGCCTTACTAATGAAAAACTGTTTTTT. The full variable domain, its missing parts supplied by reference TRBV5-5 and TRBJ1-4, is DAGVTQSPTHLIKTRGQQVTLRCSPISGHKSVSWYQQVLGQGPQFIFQYYEKEERGRGNFPDRFSARQFPNYSSELNVNALLLGDSALYLCASGLTNEKLFFGSGTQLSVL.

V and J are TRBV5-5 and TRBJ1-5, with D unclear. Germline V gene sequence: CDR1 SGHKS, CDR2 YYEKEE (reference sequence). With 5 bases removed from V and 9 bases from J, the gap between germline ends came to 15 bases. This CDR3 is 13 amino acids long. In DNA, the CDR3 is TGTGCCAGCAGAGAGGACCCCGCGGGGCCCCAGCATTTT. Protein product: CASREDPAGPQHF.

CDR3 in amino acids: CASRGVGLADYEQYF. CDR3 nucleotides: TGTGCCAGCAGGGGGGTGGGACTAGCGGACTACGAGCAGTACTTC. V usage is TRBV6-5 and J usage is TRBJ2-7; 11 nucleotides agree with TRBD2. The CDR3 extends over 15 amino acids. Looked up from germline, CDR1 is MNHEY and CDR2 is SVGAGI. V was pared by 6 bases and J by 3 bases, with 7 bases of the junction left unmatched.

The chain carries TRBV5-4 and TRBJ1-2; D unclear. This CDR3 spans 14 amino acids. Trimming removed 3 bases at V and 4 bases at J, with 13 bases between. Germline CDR1 is SGHNT and CDR2 is YYREEE (reference sequence). CDR3 nucleotide sequence: TGTGCCAGCAGCTCCACCGGGCAGGTCTATGGCTACACCTTC. This sequence encodes CASSSTGQVYGYTF.

V is TRBV7-9 and J is TRBJ1-2, with D possibly TRBD1 on 5 matching bases. This CDR3 has 12 residues. Germline V lookup: CDR1 SEHNR, CDR2 FQNEAQ (reference sequence). V dropped 3 bases and J dropped 8 bases, with 10 bases sitting between them. DNA for the CDR3: TGTGCCAGCAGCTTGCGGGGCGAGGGCTACACCTTC. This gives the protein CASSLRGEGYTF.

The V and J genes are TRBV19 and TRBJ2-4; possibly TRBD1 for D (6 bases). CDR1 and CDR2 (germline): LNHDA, SQIVND (reference sequence). The CDR3 runs 15 residues. V dropped 4 bases and J dropped 0 bases, with 10 bases sitting between them. The CDR3 sequence is CASSSQGRAKNIQYF. Written as DNA, the CDR3 is TGTGCCAGTAGTAGCCAGGGGCGAGCCAAAAACATTCAGTACTTC.

Comment on this clone: A read error may produce the germline difference seen at one junction end. J is TRBJ2-2 and V is TRBV15; 9 bases line up with TRBD2. Germline V gives CDR1 LNHNV, CDR2 YYDKDF (reference sequence). The CDR3 consists of 15 residues. DNA for the CDR3: TGTGCCACCACCCCGACCCGGCGGGAGGGCCGGGGAGCTGTTTTT. Protein product: CATTPTRREGRGAVF.

The rearrangement uses TRBV7-9 and TRBJ2-7; the D gene is possibly TRBD1 (5 bases). From germline, CDR1 is SEHNR and CDR2 FQNEAQ (reference sequence). With 4 bases removed from V and 6 bases from J, the gap between germline ends came to 13 bases. The CDR3 loop spans 13 amino acids. The CDR3 sequence: CASSSTTRGEQYF. CDR3 nucleotides: TGTGCCAGCAGCTCGACGACAAGGGGCGAGCAGTACTTC. The variable domain in full, with the rest retrieved from reference TRBV7-9 and TRBJ2-7, is DTGVSQNPRHKITKRGQNVTFRCDPISEHNRLYWYRQTLGQGPEFLTYFQNEAQLEKSRLLSDRFSAERPKGSFSTLEIQRTEQGDSAMYLCASSSTTRGEQYFGPGTRLTVT.

The chain carries TRBV18 and TRBJ1-5, with TRBD1 matching over 7 bases. Germline V gives CDR1 KGHSH, CDR2 LQKENI. The CDR3 spans 13 residues. V shed 5 bases, J shed 5 bases, and the junction held 3 bases outside the gene matches. The CDR3 sequence: CASSTGQYQPQHF. CDR3 in DNA: TGTGCCAGCTCAACGGGACAGTATCAGCCCCAGCATTTT.

About this clone: Other DNA sequences within the sample encode an identical CDR3. The J gene is TRBJ2-3, the V gene TRBV5-1, with 7 bases matching TRBD2. The germline CDR1 and CDR2 sequences are SGHRS and YFSETQ. The ends lost 0 bases at V and 1 base at J; junction bases unmatched: 5. The CDR3 is 16 residues long. CDR3 in amino acids: CASSLAGAGGTDTQYF. The CDR3 DNA reads TGCGCCAGCAGCTTGGCCGGGGCGGGAGGCACAGATACGCAGTATTTT.

This clone was picked up one time. V gene TRBV21-1 combines with J gene TRBJ2-1; no DNA check was done on the table's D call, TRBD2. TRBV21-1 is described as a pseudogene. This CDR3 is 21 amino acids long. The CDR3 sequence is CASSKGARWTSGGRPYNEQFF. In nucleotides, the CDR3 is TGTGCCAGCAGCAAAGGAGCCCGGTGGACTAGCGGGGGCAGGCCCTACAATGAGCAGTTCTTC.

V and J are TRBV5-1 and TRBJ1-4, with D perhaps matching TRBD1 (5 bases). The CDR3 has 14 residues. Looked up from germline, CDR1 is SGHRS and CDR2 is YFSETQ. Trimming took 0 bases from V and 6 from J, leaving 9 bases between them. The CDR3 bases are TGCGCCAGCAGCTTGGGACAGCTTTATGAAAAACTGTTTTTT. It yields the protein CASSLGQLYEKLFF. The full variable domain, its missing parts supplied by reference TRBV5-1 and TRBJ1-4, is KAGVTQTPRYLIKTRGQQVTLSCSPISGHRSVSWYQQTPGQGLQFLFEYFSETQRNKGNFPGRFSGRQFSNSRSEMNVSTLELGDSALYLCASSLGQLYEKLFFGSGTQLSVL.

The chain is built from TRBV28 and TRBJ1-1; D ambiguous. V was shortened by 6 bases and J by 9 bases, with 14 bases between the two germline ends. Germline V lookup: CDR1 MDHEN, CDR2 SYDVKM. CDR3 length: 12 amino acids. Written as DNA, the CDR3 is TGTGCCAGCAGCGTCTTTACCGCCCAAGCTTTCTTT. It encodes CASSVFTAQAFF.

This chain connects TRBV6-4 to TRBJ2-1; the D gene is possibly TRBD2 (5 bases). With 4 bases removed from V and 2 bases from J, the gap between germline ends came to 12 bases. Germline lookup yields CDR1 MRHNA and CDR2 SNTAGT. The CDR3 contains 15 residues. The CDR3 DNA reads as TGTGCCAGCAGTGCGGGTCTAGCCCCCTACAATGAGCAGTTCTTC. Translation: CASSAGLAPYNEQFF.

Note on this clone: The sample holds other DNA sequences that translate to the same CDR3. The chain recombines TRBV7-9 with TRBJ1-1, with unresolved D. CDR3 length: 12 residues. Germline V gives CDR1 SEHNR, CDR2 FQNEAQ (reference sequence). The V gene lost 4 bases and the J gene lost 4 bases, with 7 bases spanning the gap. The CDR3 sequence is CASSSRVTEAFF. CDR3 in DNA: TGTGCCAGCAGCTCCCGGGTCACTGAAGCTTTCTTT.

This rearrangement joins TRBV6-1 to TRBJ1-4, with TRBD1 matching 7 bases. The CDR3 has 13 amino acids. V trimming: 8 bases; J trimming: 6 bases; junction bases outside the gene matches: 6. Germline V lookup: CDR1 MNHNS, CDR2 SASEGT. This CDR3 reads CASAPRGDEKLFF. CDR3 DNA sequence: TGTGCCAGCGCTCCCAGGGGGGATGAAAAACTGTTTTTT.

This chain connects TRBV5-1 to TRBJ2-5; perhaps TRBD2 as D (6 bases). The V end lost 4 bases, the J end lost 4 bases, and 26 bases lay between the germline ends. This CDR3 has 18 amino acids. Germline-derived CDR1 and CDR2 are SGHRS and YFSETQ. The CDR3: CASSPAWPWGEQGETQYF. The CDR3 DNA reads TGCGCCAGCAGCCCTGCCTGGCCATGGGGGGAGCAAGGAGAGACCCAGTACTTC.

The chain links TRBV29-1 to TRBJ1-1, with 7 bases aligning to TRBD1. The CDR3 runs 12 residues. J gave up 5 bases and V 7 bases, and 7 bases lay outside the gene matches. Germline CDR1 reads SQVTM; CDR2 reads ANQGSEA. The CDR3 here is CSADRAGTEAFF. In DNA form, the CDR3 reads TGCAGCGCCGACAGGGCGGGGACTGAAGCTTTCTTT. The full variable domain, its missing parts supplied by reference TRBV29-1 and TRBJ1-1, is SAVISQKPSRDICQRGTSLTIQCQVDSQVTMMFWYRQQPGQSLTLIATANQGSEATYESGFVIDKFPISRPNLTFSTLTVSNMSPEDSSIYLCSADRAGTEAFFGQGTRLTVV.

The rearrangement uses TRBV28 and TRBJ1-4; D call uncertain. The CDR3 covers 12 residues. Deletions cut 6 bases from V and 9 bases from J, with 11 bases between. The germline V gene encodes CDR1 MDHEN and CDR2 SYDVKM. DNA for the CDR3: TGTGCCAGCAGGGAGATCCAGAAAAAACTGTTTTTT. Protein: CASREIQKKLFF.

The rearrangement joins TRBV11-2 to TRBJ2-5, with D uncertain. This CDR3 contains 11 residues. Germline V gene sequence: CDR1 SGHAT, CDR2 FQNNGV. V was trimmed by 5 bases and J by 4 bases, leaving 5 bases between them. CDR3 sequence: CASSPRETQYF. In DNA, the CDR3 is TGTGCCAGCAGCCCTAGAGAGACCCAGTACTTC. The entire variable domain, with the rest obtained from reference TRBV11-2 and TRBJ2-5, is as follows: EAGVAQSPRYKIIEKRQSVAFWCNPISGHATLYWYQQILGQGPKLLIQFQNNGVVDDSQLPKDRFSAERLKGVDSTLKIQPAKLEDSAVYLCASSPRETQYFGPGTRLLVL.

This chain connects TRBV29-1 to TRBJ2-1, with a possible D match to TRBD2 (6 bases). Trimming left V 1 base short and J 3 bases short, with 13 bases between. The CDR3 is made up of 15 amino acids. Germline loops: CDR1 SQVTM, CDR2 ANQGSEA. CDR3 sequence reads: CSVEGPGVGYNEQFF. CDR3 bases: TGCAGCGTTGAAGGGCCGGGAGTAGGCTACAATGAGCAGTTCTTC.